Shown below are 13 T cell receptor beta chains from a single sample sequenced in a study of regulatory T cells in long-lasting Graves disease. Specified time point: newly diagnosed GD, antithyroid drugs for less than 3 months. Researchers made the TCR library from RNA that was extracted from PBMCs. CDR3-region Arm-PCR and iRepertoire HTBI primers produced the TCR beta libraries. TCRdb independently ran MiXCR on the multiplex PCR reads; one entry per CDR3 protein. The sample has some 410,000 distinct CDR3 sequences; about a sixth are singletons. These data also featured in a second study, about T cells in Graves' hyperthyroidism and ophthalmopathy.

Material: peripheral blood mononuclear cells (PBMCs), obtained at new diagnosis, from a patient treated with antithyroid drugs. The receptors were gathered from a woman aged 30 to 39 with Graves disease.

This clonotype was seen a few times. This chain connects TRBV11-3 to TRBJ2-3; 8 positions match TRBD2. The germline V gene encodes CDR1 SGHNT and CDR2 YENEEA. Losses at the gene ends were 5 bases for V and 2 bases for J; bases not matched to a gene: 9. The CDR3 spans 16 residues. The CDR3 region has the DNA TGTGCCAGCAGCCCCTCTCTAGCGGGCTACACAGATACGCAGTATTTT. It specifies CASSPSLAGYTDTQYF.

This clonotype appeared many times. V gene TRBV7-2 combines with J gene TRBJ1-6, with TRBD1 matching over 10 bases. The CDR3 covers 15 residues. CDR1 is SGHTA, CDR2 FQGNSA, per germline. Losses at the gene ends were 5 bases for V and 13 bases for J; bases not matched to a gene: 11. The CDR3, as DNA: TGTGCCAGCAGCATGGGACAGGGGACCCCGTCCCCCCTCCACTTT. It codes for CASSMGQGTPSPLHF. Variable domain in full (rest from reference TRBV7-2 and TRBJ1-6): GAGVSQSPSNKVTEKGKDVELRCDPISGHTALYWYRQSLGQGLEFLIYFQGNSAPDKSGLPSDRFSAERTGGSVSTLTIQRTQQEDSAVYLCASSMGQGTPSPLHFGNGTRLTVT.

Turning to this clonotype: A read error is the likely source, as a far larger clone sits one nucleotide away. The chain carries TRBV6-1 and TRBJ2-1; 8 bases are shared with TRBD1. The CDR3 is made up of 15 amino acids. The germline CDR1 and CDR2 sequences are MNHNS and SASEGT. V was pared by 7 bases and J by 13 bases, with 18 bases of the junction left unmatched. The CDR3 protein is CASTPGGSTQETQFF. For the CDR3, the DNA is TGTGCCAGCACCCCAGGGGGCTCTACACAAGAGACCCAGTTCTTC.

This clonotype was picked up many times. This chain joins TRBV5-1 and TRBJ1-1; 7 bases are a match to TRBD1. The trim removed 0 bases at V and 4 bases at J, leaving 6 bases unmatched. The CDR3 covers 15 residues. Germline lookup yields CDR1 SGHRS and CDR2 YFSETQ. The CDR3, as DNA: TGCGCCAGCAGCTTGGGGCCGCAGGGGGGCACTGAAGCTTTCTTT. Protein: CASSLGPQGGTEAFF.

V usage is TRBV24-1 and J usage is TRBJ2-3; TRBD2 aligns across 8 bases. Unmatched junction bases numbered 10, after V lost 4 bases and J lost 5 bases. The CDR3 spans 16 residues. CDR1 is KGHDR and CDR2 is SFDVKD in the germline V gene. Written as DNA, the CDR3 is TGTGCCACCAGTGAAAGGGACCCGACTAGCGTAGATACGCAGTATTTT. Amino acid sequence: CATSERDPTSVDTQYF.

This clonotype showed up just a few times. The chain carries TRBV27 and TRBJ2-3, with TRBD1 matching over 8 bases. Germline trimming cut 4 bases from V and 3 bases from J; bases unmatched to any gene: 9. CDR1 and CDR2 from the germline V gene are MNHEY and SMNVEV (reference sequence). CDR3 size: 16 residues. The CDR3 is CASSSPTGVLTDTQYF. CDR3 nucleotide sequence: TGTGCCAGCAGTTCCCCGACAGGGGTATTGACAGATACGCAGTATTTT.

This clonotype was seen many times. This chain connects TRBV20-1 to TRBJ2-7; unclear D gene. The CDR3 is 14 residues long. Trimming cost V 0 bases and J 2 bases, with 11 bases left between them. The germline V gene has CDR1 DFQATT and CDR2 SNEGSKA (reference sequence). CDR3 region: CSARDTARAYEQYF. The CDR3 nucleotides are TGCAGTGCTAGAGATACGGCTAGAGCCTACGAGCAGTACTTC.

CDR3 amino acids: CASSYHGSGTGGMLETQYF. The DNA of the CDR3 is TGTGCCAGCAGTTATCACGGATCCGGGACAGGGGGGATGTTAGAGACCCAGTACTTC. V is TRBV6-9 and J is TRBJ2-5, with 11 bases that match TRBD1. J lost 4 bases, V lost 2 bases, and 15 bases had no gene match. This CDR3 spans 19 amino acids. CDR1 is MNHGY and CDR2 is SVAAGI in the germline V gene.

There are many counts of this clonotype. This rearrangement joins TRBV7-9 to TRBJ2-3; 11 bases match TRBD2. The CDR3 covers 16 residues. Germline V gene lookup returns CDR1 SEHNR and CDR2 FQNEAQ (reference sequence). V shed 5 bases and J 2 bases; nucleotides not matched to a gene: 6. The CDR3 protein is CASSETSGRNTDTQYF. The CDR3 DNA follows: TGTGCCAGCAGCGAAACTAGCGGGAGAAACACAGATACGCAGTATTTT.

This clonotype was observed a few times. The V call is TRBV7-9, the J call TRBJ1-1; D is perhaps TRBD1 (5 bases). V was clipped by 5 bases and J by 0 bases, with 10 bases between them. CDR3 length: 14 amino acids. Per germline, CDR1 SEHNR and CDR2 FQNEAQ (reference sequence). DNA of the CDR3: TGTGCCAGCAGCCACAGGAATATGAACACTGAAGCTTTCTTT. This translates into CASSHRNMNTEAFF.

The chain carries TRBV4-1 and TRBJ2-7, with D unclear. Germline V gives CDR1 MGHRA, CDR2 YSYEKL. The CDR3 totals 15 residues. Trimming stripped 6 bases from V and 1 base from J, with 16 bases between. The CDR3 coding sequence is TGCGCCAGCAGTCCCCCTGGGGTAGGGTCCTACGAGCAGTACTTC. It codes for CASSPPGVGSYEQYF.

This chain's CDR3 is CASRENVEYTQYF. DNA of the CDR3: TGTGCCAGCAGAGAGAACGTCGAATATACGCAGTATTTT. V usage is TRBV12-3 or TRBV12-4 and J usage is TRBJ2-3; D remains unclear. The length of the CDR3 is 13 residues. V was cut by 6 bases and J by 7 bases, with 14 bases left in between.

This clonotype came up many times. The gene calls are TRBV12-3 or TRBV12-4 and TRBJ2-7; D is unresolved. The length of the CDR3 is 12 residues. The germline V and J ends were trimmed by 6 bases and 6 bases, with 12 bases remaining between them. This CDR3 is CASRPRLGEQYF. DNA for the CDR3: TGTGCCAGCAGACCGCGGTTGGGCGAGCAGTACTTC.